A selection of T cell receptor beta chains follows, all from one sample in a study of human T cells and chemical hapten exposure. A single record per CDR3 protein comes from TCRdb applying MiXCR to the RACE reads. Here the sample spans approximately 400,000 distinct CDR3 sequences, about 4.4% being singletons. The material sequenced was whole blood, taken in connection with sensitization to the hapten diphenylcyclopropenone (DPC). These receptors were taken from a woman aged 50 to 65 with alopecia areata. Some clones in this sample may be carry-over from other donors' samples. Each CDR3 is given with its conserved first and last residue.

TRBJ2-7	TRBV30	CAWSYVGTEQYF
TRBJ2-3	TRBV20-1	CSAGGLAGGTDTQYF
TRBJ1-2	TRBV27	CASSLAGRHGYTF
TRBJ2-1	TRBV12-3/TRBV12-4	CASSPTSGYAYNEQFF
TRBJ1-6	TRBV11-1	CASSVGTGFSPLHF
TRBJ2-5	TRBV5-6	CASSSQQGQETQYF
TRBJ1-5	TRBV6-1	CASSEGPSQPQHF
TRBJ1-1	TRBV11-3	CASSLGTGGFGTEAFF
TRBJ2-7	TRBV18	CASSPNLAGASYEQYF
TRBJ2-4	TRBV4-2	CASSQGPRQSDYKNIQYF
TRBJ1-1	TRBV7-8	CASSPGSGAFF
TRBJ2-3	TRBV29-1	CSVELSGGVDTQYF
TRBJ2-7	TRBV29-1	CSVEPGTTGMGEQYF
TRBJ2-7	TRBV11-1	CASSEVERELAGFYEQYF
TRBJ2-3	TRBV27	CASTSRADTQYF
TRBJ2-1	TRBV29-1	CSVVSTSGRGVQFF
TRBJ1-3	TRBV12-3/TRBV12-4	CASLTGSGNTIYF
TRBJ1-2	TRBV5-1	CASSLDRVSGYTF
TRBJ2-2	TRBV10-3	CAISDSGTVHAGELFF
TRBJ2-1	TRBV5-1	CASSPGQGVDEQFF
TRBJ1-4	TRBV7-2	CASSLLMQEKLFF
TRBJ2-1	TRBV5-1	CASSLVGTGIYNEQFF
TRBJ1-2	TRBV20-1	CSASGFGTVYGYTF
TRBJ1-5	TRBV5-5	CASSFDGYGNQPQHF
TRBJ2-5	TRBV12-3/TRBV12-4	CASSWTSGYQETQYF
TRBJ1-5	TRBV13	CASSPGRGGKPQHF
TRBJ2-7	TRBV28	CASTTPQTYPYEQYF
TRBJ1-1	TRBV18	CASSIGPRTEAFF
TRBJ1-3	TRBV6-5	CASSYSRVSGNTIYF
TRBJ2-3	TRBV7-6	CASSLVDRDSPDTQYF
TRBJ2-6	TRBV9	CASSEQPSGANVLTF